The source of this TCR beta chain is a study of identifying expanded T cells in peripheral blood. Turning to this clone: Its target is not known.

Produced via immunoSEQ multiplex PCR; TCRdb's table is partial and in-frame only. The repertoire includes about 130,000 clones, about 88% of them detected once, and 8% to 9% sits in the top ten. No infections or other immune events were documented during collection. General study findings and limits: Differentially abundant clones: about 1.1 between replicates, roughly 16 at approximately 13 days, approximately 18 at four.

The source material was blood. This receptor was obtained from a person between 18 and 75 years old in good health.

DNA of the CDR3: TGTGCCAGCATGGGGGCGGGCCAGACCCAGTACTTC. It codes for CASMGAGQTQYF. The chain carries TRBV6-5 and TRBJ2-5; possibly TRBD1 for D (6 bases). The CDR3 is made up of 12 amino acids. Trimming cost V 7 bases and J 6 bases, with 12 bases left between them. Germline V gene data show CDR1 as MNHEY and CDR2 as SVGAGI.